This T cell receptor (beta chain) was obtained from a study of cytomegalovirus exposure and HLA in healthy donors. The PCR was carried out with 60 Vbeta primers and 13 Jbeta primers. Measured with immunoSEQ multiplex PCR; TCRdb has only the in-frame clones, and not every one. The sample yields 80,000 to 95,000 clones, less than 65% seen once. CDR3 length: 14 amino acids. This sequence was found in a woman in her twenties or thirties in good health and CMV-seronegative. This sequence joins TRBV1 and TRBJ2-1; the table names TRBD2, a call not compared with the DNA. TRBV1 is a documented pseudogene. Sequences were obtained from PBMCs. DNA of the CDR3: TGCACCAGCATTGTGGGGGGTTCCTACAATGAGCAGTTCTTC. Amino acid sequence: CTSIVGGSYNEQFF.